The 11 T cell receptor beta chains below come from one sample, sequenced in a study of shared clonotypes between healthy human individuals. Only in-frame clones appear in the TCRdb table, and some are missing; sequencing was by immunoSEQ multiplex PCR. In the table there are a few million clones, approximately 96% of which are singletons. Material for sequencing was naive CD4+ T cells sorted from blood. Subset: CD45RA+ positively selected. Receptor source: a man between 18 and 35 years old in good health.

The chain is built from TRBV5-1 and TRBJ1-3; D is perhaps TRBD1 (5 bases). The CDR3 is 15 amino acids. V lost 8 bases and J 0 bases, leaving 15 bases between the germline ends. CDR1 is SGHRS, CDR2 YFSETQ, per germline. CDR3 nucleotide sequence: TGCGCCAGTTCGGGGGGTACTCCCTCTGGAAACACCATATATTTT. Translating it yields CASSGGTPSGNTIYF.

Here the CDR3 reads CASSPSGASYEQYF. As DNA, the CDR3 is TGTGCCAGCTCACCAAGCGGCGCTTCCTACGAGCAGTACTTC. The chain employs TRBV18 and TRBJ2-7, with D perhaps matching TRBD2 (5 bases). The V and J ends lost 2 bases and 1 base respectively, with 9 bases between them. The CDR3 covers 14 residues. The germline V gene has CDR1 KGHSH and CDR2 LQKENI. The whole variable domain, remainder taken from reference TRBV18 and TRBJ2-7, is NAGVMQNPRHLVRRRGQEARLRCSPMKGHSHVYWYRQLPEEGLKFMVYLQKENIIDESGMPKERFSAEFPKEGPSILRIQQVVRGDSAAYFCASSPSGASYEQYFGPGTRLTVT.

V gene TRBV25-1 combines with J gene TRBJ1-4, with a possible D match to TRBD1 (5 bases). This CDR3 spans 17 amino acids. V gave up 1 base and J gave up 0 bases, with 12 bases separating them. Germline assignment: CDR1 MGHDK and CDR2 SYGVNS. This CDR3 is CASSESRRGPTNEKLFF. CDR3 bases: TGTGCCAGCAGTGAATCTCGTAGGGGTCCAACTAATGAAAAACTGTTTTTT.

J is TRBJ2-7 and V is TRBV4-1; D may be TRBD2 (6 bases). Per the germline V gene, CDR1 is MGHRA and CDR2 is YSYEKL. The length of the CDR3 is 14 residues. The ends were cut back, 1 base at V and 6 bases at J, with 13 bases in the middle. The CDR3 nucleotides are TGCGCCAGCAGCCAAGTTTGGCAGGGAGGCGAGCAGTACTTC. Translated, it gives CASSQVWQGGEQYF.

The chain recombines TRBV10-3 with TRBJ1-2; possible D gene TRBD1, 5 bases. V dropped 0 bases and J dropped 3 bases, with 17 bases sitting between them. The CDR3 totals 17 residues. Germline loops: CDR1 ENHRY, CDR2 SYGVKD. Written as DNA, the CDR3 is TGTGCCATCAGTGAGTCTATGTCAGGGCCCGCTCACTATGGCTACACCTTC. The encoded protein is CAISESMSGPAHYGYTF.

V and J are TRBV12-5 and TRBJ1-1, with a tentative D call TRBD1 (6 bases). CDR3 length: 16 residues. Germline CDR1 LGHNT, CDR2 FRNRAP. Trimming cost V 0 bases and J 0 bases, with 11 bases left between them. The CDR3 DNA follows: TGTGCTAGTGGTTTGGTACAGGGCCCCATGAACACTGAAGCTTTCTTT. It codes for CASGLVQGPMNTEAFF. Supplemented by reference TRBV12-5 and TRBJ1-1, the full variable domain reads DARVTQTPRHKVTEMGQEVTMRCQPILGHNTVFWYRQTMMQGLELLAYFRNRAPLDDSGMPKDRFSAEMPDATLATLKIQPSEPRDSAVYFCASGLVQGPMNTEAFFGQGTRLTVV.

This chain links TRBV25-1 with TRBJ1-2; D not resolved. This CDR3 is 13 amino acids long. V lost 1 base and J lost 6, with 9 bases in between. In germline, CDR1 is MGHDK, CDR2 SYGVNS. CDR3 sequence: CASSEWGSNGYTF. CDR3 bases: TGTGCCAGCAGTGAATGGGGATCTAATGGCTACACCTTC.

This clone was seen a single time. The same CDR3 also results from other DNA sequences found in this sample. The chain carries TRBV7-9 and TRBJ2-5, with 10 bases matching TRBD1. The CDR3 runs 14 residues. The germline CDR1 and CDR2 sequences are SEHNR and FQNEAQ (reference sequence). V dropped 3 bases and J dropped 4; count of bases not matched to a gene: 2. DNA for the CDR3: TGTGCCAGCAGCTTTCGGACAGGGGGAGAGACCCAGTACTTC. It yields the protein CASSFRTGGETQYF.

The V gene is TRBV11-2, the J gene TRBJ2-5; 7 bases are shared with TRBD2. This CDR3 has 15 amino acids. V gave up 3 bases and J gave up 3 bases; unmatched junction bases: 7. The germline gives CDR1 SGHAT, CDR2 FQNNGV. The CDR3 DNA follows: TGTGCCAGCAGCTTCGGGGGGTTCCCGAAAGAGACCCAGTACTTC. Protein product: CASSFGGFPKETQYF.

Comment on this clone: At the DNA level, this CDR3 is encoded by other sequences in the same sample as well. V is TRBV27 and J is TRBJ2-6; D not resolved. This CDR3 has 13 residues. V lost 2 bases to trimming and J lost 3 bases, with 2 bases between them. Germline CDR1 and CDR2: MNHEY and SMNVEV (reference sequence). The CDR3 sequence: CASSLSGANVLTF. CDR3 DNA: TGTGCCAGCAGTTTAAGTGGGGCCAACGTCCTGACTTTC. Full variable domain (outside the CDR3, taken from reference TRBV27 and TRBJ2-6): EAQVTQNPRYLITVTGKKLTVTCSQNMNHEYMSWYRQDPGLGLRQIYYSMNVEVTDKGDVPEGYKVSRKEKRNFPLILESPSPNQTSLYFCASSLSGANVLTFGAGSRLTVL.

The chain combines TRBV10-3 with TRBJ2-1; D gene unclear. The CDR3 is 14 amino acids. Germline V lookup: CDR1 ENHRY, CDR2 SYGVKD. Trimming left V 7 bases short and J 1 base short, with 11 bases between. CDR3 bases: TGTGCCATCAAGGGCGACGGGTCCTACAATGAGCAGTTCTTC. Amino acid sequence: CAIKGDGSYNEQFF.